A single sample gave rise to the 4 T cell receptor beta chains below, sequenced in a study of blood T cell repertoires in COVID-19. Method: immunoSEQ multiplex PCR; TCRdb's copy keeps in-frame clones and lacks some. This sample yields fewer than 400,000 clones, of which roughly 91% are seen a single time; less than 2% belongs to the top ten. Source material: peripheral blood. Receptors were obtained from a woman under 40 with COVID-19, enrolled during active disease.

This clone was counted a single time. The V call is TRBV28, the J call TRBJ1-6; tentative D call: TRBD1 (5 bases). This CDR3 comprises 15 residues. V gave up 2 bases and J gave up 7 bases, with 12 bases separating them. The germline gives CDR1 MDHEN, CDR2 SYDVKM. CDR3: CASSLKSGGNSPLHF. The CDR3 nucleotides are TGTGCCAGCAGTTTAAAGTCGGGGGGGAATTCACCCCTCCACTTT.

CDR3 DNA sequence: TGTGCCAGCAGACCCCCGGCAGGACTCAATCAGCCCCAGCATTTT. Translated, it gives CASRPPAGLNQPQHF. The chain couples TRBV2 to TRBJ1-5, with D hard to call. This CDR3 region has 15 residues. The ends were cut back, 6 bases at V and 3 bases at J, with 15 bases in the middle. Germline CDR1 and CDR2: SNHLY and FYNNEI.

Here the CDR3 DNA reads TGTGCCAGCAGCTTGCAGGGACAGGGAACCAAAAACATTCAGTACTTC. Amino acid sequence: CASSLQGQGTKNIQYF. The chain employs TRBV5-4 and TRBJ2-4, with 9 bases identical to TRBD1. Trimming removed 1 base from V and 2 bases from J; junction bases left unmatched: 4. CDR1 SGHNT and CDR2 YYREEE come from the germline V gene (reference sequence). The CDR3 is 16 residues long.

In nucleotides, the CDR3 is TGTGCCAGCAGCTTGGTGGACAGACCCATTCAGTACTTC. This translates into CASSLVDRPIQYF. The V gene is TRBV5-5, the J gene TRBJ2-4, with D maybe TRBD1 (6 bases). V shed 0 bases and J shed 9 bases, with 10 bases lying between them. The CDR3 spans 13 residues. The germline gives CDR1 SGHKS, CDR2 YYEKEE (reference sequence).